This TCR beta chain was retrieved from a study of blood T cell repertoires in COVID-19. TCRdb's table, derived via immunoSEQ multiplex PCR, lists solely in-frame clones and lacks some. The sample lists approximately 360,000 clones; around nine tenths were seen once. The CDR3 extends over 15 amino acids. Trimming took off 3 bases at V and 1 base at J, with 7 bases between the two ends. The germline V gene encodes CDR1 PRHDT and CDR2 FYEKMQ (reference sequence). This clone was picked up one time. The clonotype comes from a woman aged 25 to 39 with acute COVID-19. The rearrangement uses TRBV13 and TRBJ2-6, with a tentative D call TRBD1 (6 bases). Sequenced: PBMCs or T cells enriched from blood (not recorded which). The DNA for the CDR3 is TGTGCCAGCAGCTTCAGGGGATCTGGGGCCAACGTCCTGACTTTC. Translating it yields CASSFRGSGANVLTF.